The present TCR beta chain was sequenced within a study of blood T cell repertoires in COVID-19. Study information: Some COVID-19 samples were acute and others convalescent; all came from the United States, Italy and Spain. PBMCs, B-cell-depleted T cells, or T cells were the source of the cDNA or gDNA that made up the material.

Source study methods: Reference gene primer amplification gave nucleated cell count estimates. Clones were read by immunoSEQ multiplex PCR, and TCRdb kept only the in-frame ones, dropping some. That table supplies the V and J calls and clone size; D and trimming were determined from the DNA. This sample yields around 60,000 clones, of which approximately 86% are seen a single time; approximately 3.4% belongs to the top ten. The receptor was isolated from a man in his fifties with active COVID-19. Sequencing used peripheral blood.

CDR3 loop: CASSEGQGTGYTF. CDR3 DNA sequence: TGTGCCAGCAGTGAAGGTCAGGGTACTGGCTACACCTTC. V gene TRBV6-1 combines with J gene TRBJ1-2; TRBD1 might be the D (5 bases). Trimming removed 1 base from V and 7 bases from J, with 10 bases in between. CDR1 is MNHNS and CDR2 is SASEGT in the germline V gene. The CDR3 spans 13 residues.